This TCR beta chain was recorded in a study of blood T cell repertoires in COVID-19. Study summary: COVID-19 samples, acute and convalescent, were from the United States, Italy and Spain. PBMCs, B-cell-depleted T cells, or T cells were the source of the cDNA or gDNA that made up the material.

The trim removed 2 bases at V and 2 bases at J, leaving 3 bases unmatched. CDR1 is SGHRS, CDR2 YFSETQ, per germline. This CDR3 is 14 amino acids long. Per the study methods: Estimates of nucleated cell counts were drawn from the amplification of reference gene primers. Sequencing was performed with immunoSEQ multiplex PCR; in TCRdb, only in-frame clones are kept and a portion is missing. V, J and clone size derive from that table, while D and trimming were established from the DNA sequence. The data hold around 400,000 clones, with 80% to 90% observed a single time. Sequencing used peripheral blood. The chain links TRBV5-1 to TRBJ1-1, with 7 bases matching TRBD1. The sequence derives from a woman in her fifties or sixties with COVID-19, enrolled during active disease. The CDR3: CASSFTGANTEAFF. The DNA of the CDR3 is TGCGCCAGCAGCTTTACAGGGGCTAACACTGAAGCTTTCTTT.